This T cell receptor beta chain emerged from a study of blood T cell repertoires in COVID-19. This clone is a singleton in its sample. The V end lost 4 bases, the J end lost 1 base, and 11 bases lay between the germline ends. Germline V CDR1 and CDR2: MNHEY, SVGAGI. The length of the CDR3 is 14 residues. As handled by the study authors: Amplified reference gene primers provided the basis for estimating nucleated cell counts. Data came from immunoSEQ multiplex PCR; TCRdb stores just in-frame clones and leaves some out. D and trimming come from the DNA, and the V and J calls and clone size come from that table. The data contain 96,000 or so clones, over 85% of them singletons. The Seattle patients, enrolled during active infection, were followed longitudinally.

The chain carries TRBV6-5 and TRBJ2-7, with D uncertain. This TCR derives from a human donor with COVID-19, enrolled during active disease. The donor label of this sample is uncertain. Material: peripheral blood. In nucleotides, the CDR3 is TGTGCCAGCAGTTCCTTTTTGAGTTCCTACGAGCAGTACTTC. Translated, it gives CASSSFLSSYEQYF.